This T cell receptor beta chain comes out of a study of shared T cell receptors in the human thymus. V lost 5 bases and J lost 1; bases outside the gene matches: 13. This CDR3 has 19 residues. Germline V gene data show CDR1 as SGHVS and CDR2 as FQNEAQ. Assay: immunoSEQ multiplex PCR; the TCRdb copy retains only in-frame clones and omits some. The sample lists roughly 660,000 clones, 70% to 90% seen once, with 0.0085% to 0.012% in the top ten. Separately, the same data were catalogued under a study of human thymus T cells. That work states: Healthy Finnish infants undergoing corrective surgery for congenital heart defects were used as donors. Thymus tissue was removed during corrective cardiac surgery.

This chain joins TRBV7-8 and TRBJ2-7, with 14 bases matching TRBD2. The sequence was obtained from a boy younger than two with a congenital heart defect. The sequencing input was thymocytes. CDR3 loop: CASSLLQTSGRAVSYEQYF. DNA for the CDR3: TGTGCCAGCAGCCTACTCCAGACTAGCGGGAGGGCGGTATCCTACGAGCAGTACTTC.